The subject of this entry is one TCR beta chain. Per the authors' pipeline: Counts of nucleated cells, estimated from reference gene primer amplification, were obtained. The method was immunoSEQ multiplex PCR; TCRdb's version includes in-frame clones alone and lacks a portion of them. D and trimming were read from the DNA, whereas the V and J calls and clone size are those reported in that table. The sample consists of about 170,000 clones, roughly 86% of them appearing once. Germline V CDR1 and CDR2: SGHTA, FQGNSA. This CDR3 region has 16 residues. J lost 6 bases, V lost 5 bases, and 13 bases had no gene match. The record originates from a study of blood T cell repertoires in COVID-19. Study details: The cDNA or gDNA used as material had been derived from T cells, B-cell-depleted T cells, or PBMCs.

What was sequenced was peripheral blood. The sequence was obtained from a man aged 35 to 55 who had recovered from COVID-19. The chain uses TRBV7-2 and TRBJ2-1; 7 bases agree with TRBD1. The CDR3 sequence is CASSLVATGEFNEQFF. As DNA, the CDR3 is TGTGCCAGCAGCCTGGTCGCAACAGGGGAATTCAATGAGCAGTTCTTC.